Listed below are T cell receptor beta chains from one sample, sequenced in a study of cytomegalovirus exposure and HLA in healthy donors. Assay used: immunoSEQ multiplex PCR; TCRdb lists only in-frame clones, some missing. Among fewer than 70,000 clones listed, over 70% were seen once. Specimen: PBMCs. The receptors were gathered from a woman in her thirties or forties in good health and CMV-seronegative. The CDR3 runs from the conserved cysteine through the conserved F or W. The D gene is left open where the match is weak. Size tells how often a clone was seen (once, few, many) or the class of an expanded clone, and some rows leave it out.

D gene	J gene	V gene	clone size	CDR3 protein	CDR3 DNA
.	TRBJ1-5	TRBV21-1	.	CASSPLTGGGNQPQHF	TGTGCCAGCAGCCCCCTGACAGGGGGCGGCAATCAGCCCCAGCATTTT
.	TRBJ2-3	TRBV7-2	.	CASSWGLPSTDTQYF	TGTGCCAGCAGCTGGGGACTTCCTTCCACAGATACGCAGTATTTT
.	TRBJ2-1	TRBV2	.	CARSAGGSEQFF	TGTGCCAGGTCCGCGGGTGGGAGTGAGCAGTTCTTC
TRBD2	TRBJ2-2	TRBV2	.	CASSAGLGPGELFF	TGTGCCAGCAGCGCGGGACTAGGGCCCGGGGAGCTGTTTTTT
.	TRBJ2-7	TRBV5-6	.	CASSLLTGYEQYF	TGTGCCAGCAGCTTGCTCACAGGGTACGAGCAGTACTTC
TRBD2	TRBJ2-1	TRBV7-8	once	CASSLEPSGSSYNEQFF	TGTGCCAGCAGCTTAGAGCCTAGCGGTAGCTCCTACAATGAGCAGTTCTTC
TRBD1	TRBJ2-1	TRBV4-1	.	CASSQGDRGFPSSYNEQFF	TGCGCCAGCAGCCAAGGGGACAGGGGGTTTCCCAGCTCCTACAATGAGCAGTTCTTC
TRBD2	TRBJ2-1	TRBV27	.	CASSLIGLAGGSYNEQFF	TGTGCCAGCAGTCTTATCGGACTAGCGGGAGGGTCCTACAATGAGCAGTTCTTC
.	TRBJ2-1	TRBV27	.	CASSPPLLAGGKQFF	TGTGCCAGCAGTCCTCCGCTACTAGCCGGAGGAAAGCAGTTCTTC
.	TRBJ2-3	TRBV6-5	.	CASSPGETDTQYF	TGTGCCAGCAGTCCCGGGGAAACAGATACGCAGTATTTT
TRBD1	TRBJ1-2	TRBV19	.	CASSRTGNYGYTF	TGTGCCAGTAGTCGGACAGGCAACTATGGCTACACCTTC
.	TRBJ1-5	TRBV6-5	.	CASSYSQNQPQHF	TGTGCCAGCAGTTACTCGCAGAATCAGCCCCAGCATTTT
TRBD1	TRBJ2-7	TRBV7-9	once	CASSTGTGGPRSYEQYF	TGTGCCAGCAGCACCGGGACAGGGGGGCCGAGGAGCTACGAGCAGTACTTC
TRBD2	TRBJ2-1	TRBV7-3	few	CASSPGSGKENEQFF	TGTGCCAGCAGCCCCGGTAGCGGGAAGGAGAATGAGCAGTTCTTC
TRBD1	TRBJ1-4	TRBV6-5	.	CASSYSTGGAWEKLFF	TGTGCCAGCAGTTACTCGACAGGGGGCGCTTGGGAAAAACTGTTTTTT
TRBD1	TRBJ2-5	TRBV5-1	.	CASSSQGTLQETQYF	TGCGCCAGCAGCTCACAGGGGACCCTCCAAGAGACCCAGTACTTC
.	TRBJ2-5	TRBV19	.	CASKMSSAQETQYF	TGTGCCAGTAAAATGTCTAGCGCCCAAGAGACCCAGTACTTC
TRBD2	TRBJ2-7	TRBV7-9	.	CASSRTSSYEQYF	TGTGCCAGCAGTCGGACTAGTTCCTACGAGCAGTACTTC
TRBD1	TRBJ2-7	TRBV6-1	.	CASSVMTGVKGEQYF	TGTGCCAGCAGTGTTATGACAGGGGTGAAGGGCGAGCAGTACTTC
.	TRBJ2-1	TRBV5-1	few	CASSLAAPRYNEQFF	TGCGCCAGCAGCTTGGCGGCCCCGAGGTACAATGAGCAGTTCTTC
.	TRBJ1-6	TRBV19	.	CASRGGAISPLHF	TGTGCCAGTAGAGGTGGGGCCATTTCACCCCTCCACTTT
TRBD2	TRBJ2-7	TRBV4-1	.	CASSQLRATSGTYEQYF	TGCGCCAGCAGCCAGTTGAGGGCGACTAGCGGCACCTACGAGCAGTACTTC
TRBD1	TRBJ1-1	TRBV27	few	CASSSFPGGSGGTEAFF	TGTGCCAGCAGTTCCTTTCCAGGGGGCTCAGGGGGCACTGAAGCTTTCTTT
.	TRBJ2-7	TRBV6-1	.	CASNRDTSYEQYF	TGTGCCAGCAATAGGGACACCTCCTACGAGCAGTACTTC
.	TRBJ2-2	TRBV28	.	CASRDKNTGELFF	TGTGCCAGCCGGGACAAGAACACCGGGGAGCTGTTTTTT
.	TRBJ2-7	TRBV29-1	.	CSVEGQTYEQYF	TGCAGCGTTGAAGGCCAGACCTACGAGCAGTACTTC
TRBD2	TRBJ2-1	TRBV5-4	.	CASSGGTSGDNEQFF	TGTGCCAGCAGCGGGGGGACTAGCGGGGATAATGAGCAGTTCTTC
TRBD1	TRBJ2-2	TRBV7-3	.	CASSSDRGDTGELFF	TGTGCCAGCAGCTCAGACAGGGGCGACACCGGGGAGCTGTTTTTT
TRBD1	TRBJ1-5	TRBV27	.	CASSHTGDQPQHF	TGTGCCAGCAGTCACACAGGGGATCAGCCCCAGCATTTT
TRBD2	TRBJ2-2	TRBV4-3	.	CASSQGTSGTPGELFF	TGCGCCAGCAGCCAAGGTACTAGCGGGACCCCCGGGGAGCTGTTTTTT
TRBD1	TRBJ2-6	TRBV29-1	.	CSVTGGQGGPGANVLTF	TGCAGCGTTACCGGGGGACAGGGTGGCCCTGGGGCCAACGTCCTGACTTTC
TRBD2	TRBJ2-1	TRBV10-2	.	CASSAITSGRVEQFF	TGCGCCAGCAGTGCTATAACTAGCGGGAGAGTTGAGCAGTTCTTC
.	TRBJ2-2	TRBV27	.	CASIQANTGELFF	TGTGCCAGCATACAGGCGAACACCGGGGAGCTGTTTTTT
TRBD1	TRBJ2-7	TRBV27	.	CASSFQGQGGFEQYF	TGTGCCAGCAGTTTTCAGGGACAGGGGGGTTTCGAGCAGTACTTC
.	TRBJ2-1	TRBV7-9	.	CASSLAGVHYNEQFF	TGTGCCAGCAGCTTAGCGGGAGTTCATTACAATGAGCAGTTCTTC
TRBD1	TRBJ2-1	TRBV28	.	CASSLQGAYNEQFF	TGTGCCAGCAGTTTACAGGGGGCCTACAATGAGCAGTTCTTC
.	TRBJ2-7	TRBV13	.	CASSFRGEQYF	TGTGCCAGCAGCTTTAGGGGGGAGCAGTACTTC
.	TRBJ1-4	TRBV2	few	CASSEVPGVGEKLFF	TGTGCCAGCAGTGAAGTCCCGGGAGTAGGTGAAAAACTGTTTTTT
TRBD1	TRBJ1-2	TRBV9	.	CASSVGVKGAGGYTF	TGTGCCAGCAGCGTGGGGGTGAAGGGGGCCGGAGGCTACACCTTC
.	TRBJ2-3	TRBV28	once	CASSLSDSTDTQYF	TGTGCCAGCAGTTTAAGCGATTCCACAGATACGCAGTATTTT
TRBD1	TRBJ2-7	TRBV29-1	.	CSGGTGTGNEQYF	TGCAGCGGGGGGACCGGGACAGGGAACGAGCAGTACTTC
TRBD1	TRBJ1-1	TRBV5-4	.	CASSSSATGESTEAFF	TGTGCCAGCAGCTCGTCGGCAACAGGGGAGTCCACTGAAGCTTTCTTT
TRBD2	TRBJ2-5	TRBV6-1	.	CASGGLAGEETQYF	TGTGCCAGCGGGGGACTAGCGGGAGAAGAGACCCAGTACTTC
.	TRBJ2-7	TRBV28	few	CASSNPDRHEQYF	TGTGCCAGCAGTAACCCCGACAGGCACGAGCAGTACTTC
.	TRBJ2-3	TRBV11-2	.	CASSLSLGSGTDTQYF	TGTGCCAGCAGCTTAAGTCTCGGGAGCGGCACAGATACGCAGTATTTT
TRBD1	TRBJ1-1	TRBV6-6	.	CASGTGAHTEAFF	TGTGCCAGCGGAACAGGGGCTCACACTGAAGCTTTCTTT
.	TRBJ1-3	TRBV27	.	CASSLTVQSGNTIYF	TGTGCCAGCAGTTTGACAGTACAGTCTGGAAACACCATATATTTT
TRBD2	TRBJ2-3	TRBV19	.	CASSIGAGEFDTQYF	TGTGCTAGTAGTATAGGGGCGGGAGAGTTTGATACGCAGTATTTT
TRBD2	TRBJ2-5	TRBV7-6	once	CASSLGFSGRTGETQYF	TGTGCCAGCAGCTTAGGATTTAGCGGGAGGACGGGGGAGACCCAGTACTTC
.	TRBJ1-2	TRBV30	.	CAWSVSVNYGYTF	TGTGCCTGGAGTGTCTCAGTCAATTATGGCTACACCTTC
.	TRBJ2-1	TRBV5-1	.	CASSLVGGFPRDEQFF	TGCGCCAGCAGCTTGGTTGGGGGCTTCCCAAGGGATGAGCAGTTCTTC
.	TRBJ1-2	TRBV28	few	CASRLPGARGYTF	TGTGCCAGCAGACTACCAGGGGCTCGTGGCTACACCTTC
TRBD2	TRBJ2-1	TRBV28	.	CASRRSGRAREQFF	TGTGCCAGCCGTAGGAGCGGGAGGGCCCGTGAGCAGTTCTTC
.	TRBJ2-7	TRBV6-1	.	CASRSAGRFSYEQYF	TGTGCCAGCAGGAGCGCCGGCAGATTCTCCTACGAGCAGTACTTC
TRBD2	TRBJ2-2	TRBV28	few	CASSSPGGGSTGELFF	TGTGCCAGCAGTTCCCCGGGGGGGGGCTCAACCGGGGAGCTGTTTTTT
.	TRBJ2-2	TRBV4-1	.	CASSQEGGPGRLNTGELFF	TGCGCCAGCAGCCAAGAAGGGGGTCCGGGGCGGTTGAACACCGGGGAGCTGTTTTTT
TRBD2	TRBJ2-7	TRBV19	.	CASSIASGPYYEQYF	TGTGCCAGTAGTATCGCTAGCGGGCCCTATTACGAGCAGTACTTC
TRBD1	TRBJ2-5	TRBV5-4	.	CASRTGQEQETQYF	TGTGCCAGCAGAACGGGACAGGAGCAAGAGACCCAGTACTTC
.	TRBJ2-7	TRBV21-1	.	CASSKKGSGRSSYEQYF	TGTGCCAGCAGCAAAAAAGGGAGCGGGAGGAGCTCCTACGAGCAGTACTTC
TRBD2	TRBJ2-1	TRBV7-9	.	CASSLDASGRTSYNEQFF	TGTGCCAGCAGCTTAGACGCTAGCGGGAGAACGTCCTACAATGAGCAGTTCTTC